The 10 T cell receptor beta chains reported below all come from one sample, sequenced in a study of radiation and T cells in renal cell carcinoma. Time point in this sample: blood 4 weeks post-SBRT, at nephrectomy. Sample treatment: 15 Gy SBRT to primary tumor, nephrectomy 4 weeks later. This table comes from immunoSEQ multiplex PCR, and its TCRdb copy is limited to in-frame clones, with some not included. The profile shows about 100,000 clones, 75% to 85% of them singletons. Material: blood, obtained from a patient whose treatment included radiotherapy and nephrectomy. All receptors come from a man between 60 and 75 years old with renal cell carcinoma.

The rearrangement uses TRBV6-5 and TRBJ2-7, with D tentatively TRBD1 or TRBD2 (5 bases each). The CDR3 runs to 15 residues. Germline V CDR1 and CDR2: MNHEY, SVGAGI. Trimming left V 6 bases short and J 5 bases short, with 20 bases between. CDR3 amino acids: CASSPTGGTRNEQYF. The CDR3 nucleotides read TGTGCCAGCAGCCCCACCGGTGGGACGCGCAACGAGCAGTACTTC.

In its sample, this clone was seen once. The CDR3 protein is CATSRALVSYEQYF. DNA of the CDR3: TGTGCCACCAGCAGAGCACTGGTCAGCTACGAGCAGTACTTC. The V call is TRBV15, the J call TRBJ2-7; no firm D call. Looked up from germline, CDR1 is LNHNV and CDR2 is YYDKDF (reference sequence). CDR3 length: 14 amino acids. Trimming left V 1 base short and J 3 bases short, with 10 bases between.

This chain links TRBV6-1 with TRBJ2-5; 7 bases match TRBD1. CDR1 is MNHNS, CDR2 SASEGT, per germline. The V gene end was trimmed by 2 bases and the J gene end by 5 bases; junction bases not matched to a gene: 2. There are 13 residues in the CDR3. Here the CDR3 reads CASSEIRGETQYF. The CDR3 coding sequence is TGTGCCAGCAGTGAAATCAGGGGGGAGACCCAGTACTTC.

The chain has TRBV6-5 and TRBJ1-3; 10 bases agree with TRBD1. Germline CDR1 reads MNHEY; CDR2 reads SVGAGI. The CDR3 runs 15 residues. The ends lost 7 bases at V and 3 bases at J; junction bases unmatched: 6. DNA of the CDR3: TGTGCCAGCAAGACGACAGGGGGCGATGGAAACACCATATATTTT. It encodes CASKTTGGDGNTIYF.

The J gene is TRBJ2-7, the V gene TRBV27, with a possible D match to TRBD2 (6 bases). The CDR3 consists of 13 residues. CDR1 and CDR2 from the germline V gene are MNHEY and SMNVEV (reference sequence). V dropped 2 bases and J dropped 7 bases, with 12 bases sitting between them. The CDR3 here is CASSLAGSGEQYF. DNA for the CDR3: TGTGCCAGCAGTTTAGCGGGATCAGGGGAGCAGTACTTC.

The chain employs TRBV4-1 and TRBJ2-5; D may be TRBD2 (6 bases). Germline lookup yields CDR1 MGHRA and CDR2 YSYEKL. Deletions cut 1 base from V and 0 bases from J, with 9 bases between. The length of the CDR3 is 15 residues. CDR3 protein: CASSQGLAHQETQYF. For the CDR3, the DNA is TGCGCCAGCAGCCAAGGTCTAGCGCACCAAGAGACCCAGTACTTC.

The table lists this clone with a few counts. One end of the junction varies from germline; a read error may be responsible. The chain has TRBV9 and TRBJ2-3; 11 nucleotides match TRBD2. The CDR3 sequence is 16 residues long. Germline CDR1 is SGDLS and CDR2 is YYNGEE. The CDR3, as DNA: TGTGCCAGCACCGTAGCCTTGACTAGCGGGAAAGATACGCAGTATTTT. It translates to CASTVALTSGKDTQYF.

This clone has a handful of counts. This chain links TRBV13 with TRBJ2-1; TRBD2 agrees at 13 bases. Losses at the gene ends were 5 bases for V and 9 bases for J; bases not matched to a gene: 10. Germline CDR1 reads PRHDT; CDR2 reads FYEKMQ (reference sequence). The CDR3 is made up of 16 amino acids. CDR3 residues: CASSTWTSGSRGEQFF. DNA for the CDR3: TGTGCCAGCAGCACATGGACTAGCGGGAGTCGTGGTGAGCAGTTCTTC.

The chain carries TRBV19 and TRBJ1-5, with 11 bases aligning to TRBD1. The CDR3 covers 17 residues. Germline V lookup: CDR1 LNHDA, CDR2 SQIVND (reference sequence). The ends lost 7 bases at V and 0 bases at J; junction bases unmatched: 8. The CDR3 loop is CASTTGQGAGSNQPQHF. The CDR3 nucleotides read TGTGCCAGTACCACCGGACAGGGGGCGGGTAGCAATCAGCCCCAGCATTTT. The full variable domain, completed using reference TRBV19 and TRBJ1-5, is DGGITQSPKYLFRKEGQNVTLSCEQNLNHDAMYWYRQDPGQGLRLIYYSQIVNDFQKGDIAEGYSVSREKKESFPLTVTSAQKNPTAFYLCASTTGQGAGSNQPQHFGDGTRLSIL.

V usage is TRBV5-3 and J usage is TRBJ2-1; D is undetermined. TRBV5-3 is designated an ORF whose function remains uncertain. The CDR3 sequence is 14 residues long. V was trimmed by 4 bases and J by 3 bases, leaving 11 bases between them. The CDR3: CARSPSARYNEQFF. Written as DNA, the CDR3 is TGTGCCAGAAGCCCTTCAGCCCGCTACAATGAGCAGTTCTTC.